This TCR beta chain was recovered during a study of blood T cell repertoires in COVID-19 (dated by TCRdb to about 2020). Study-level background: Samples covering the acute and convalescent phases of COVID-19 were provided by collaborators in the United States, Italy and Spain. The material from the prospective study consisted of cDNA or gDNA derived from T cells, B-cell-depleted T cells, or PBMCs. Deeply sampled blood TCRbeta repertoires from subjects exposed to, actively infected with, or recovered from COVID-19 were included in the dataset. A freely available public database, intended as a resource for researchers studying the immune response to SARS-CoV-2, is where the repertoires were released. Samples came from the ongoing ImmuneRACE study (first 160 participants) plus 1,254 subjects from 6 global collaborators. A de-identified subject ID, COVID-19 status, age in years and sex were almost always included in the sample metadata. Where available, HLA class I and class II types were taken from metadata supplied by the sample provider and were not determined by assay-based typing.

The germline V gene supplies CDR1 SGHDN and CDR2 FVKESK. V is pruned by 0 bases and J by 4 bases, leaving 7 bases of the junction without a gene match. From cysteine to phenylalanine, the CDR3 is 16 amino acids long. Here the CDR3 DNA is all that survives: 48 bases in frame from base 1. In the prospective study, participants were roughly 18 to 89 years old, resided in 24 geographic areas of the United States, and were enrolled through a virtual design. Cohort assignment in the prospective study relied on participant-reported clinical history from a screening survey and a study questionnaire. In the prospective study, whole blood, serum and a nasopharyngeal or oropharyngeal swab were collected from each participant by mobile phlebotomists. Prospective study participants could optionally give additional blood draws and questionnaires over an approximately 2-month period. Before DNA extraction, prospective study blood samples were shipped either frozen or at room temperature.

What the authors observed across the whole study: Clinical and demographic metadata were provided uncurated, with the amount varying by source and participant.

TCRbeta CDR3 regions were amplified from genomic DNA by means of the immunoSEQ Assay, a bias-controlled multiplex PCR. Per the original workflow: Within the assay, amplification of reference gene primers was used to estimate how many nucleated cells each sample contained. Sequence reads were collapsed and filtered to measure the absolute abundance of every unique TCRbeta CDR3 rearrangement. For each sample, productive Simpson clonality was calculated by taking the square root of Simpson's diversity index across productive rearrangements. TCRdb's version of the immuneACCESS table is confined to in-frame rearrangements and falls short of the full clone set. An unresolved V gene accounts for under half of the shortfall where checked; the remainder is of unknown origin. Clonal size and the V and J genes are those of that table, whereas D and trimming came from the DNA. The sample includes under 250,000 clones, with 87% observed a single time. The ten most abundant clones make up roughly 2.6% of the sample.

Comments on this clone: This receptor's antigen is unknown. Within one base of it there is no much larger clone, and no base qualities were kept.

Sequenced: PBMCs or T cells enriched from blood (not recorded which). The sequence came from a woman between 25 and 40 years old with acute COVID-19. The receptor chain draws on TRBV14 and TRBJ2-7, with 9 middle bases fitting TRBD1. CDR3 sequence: CASSQDIGTGSYEQYF. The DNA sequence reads TGTGCCAGCAGCCAAGATATAGGGACAGGGAGTTACGAGCAGTACTTC.